This TCR beta chain is from a study of T cell responses to AZD1222 COVID-19 vaccine. The study's findings and limits: Donors, mostly white British, included more females; clonal diversity was possibly underestimated. Just a handful of AZD1222 recipients tested seropositive at baseline.

As regards this clone: Its specificity is unknown.

The table came from immunoSEQ multiplex PCR; TCRdb's copy has only in-frame clones and leaves some out. Seen here are 150,000 to 200,000 clones, over 75% observed once, and the top ten hold approximately 3%. V shed 4 bases and J shed 3 bases, with 12 bases lying between them. There are 13 residues in the CDR3. Germline CDR1 reads GTSNPN; CDR2 reads SVGIG (reference sequence). This receptor was identified in an adult in good health. The material was peripheral blood, obtained on day 0 of AZD1222 vaccination. V usage is TRBV30 and J usage is TRBJ1-1; no clear D gene. The CDR3 coding sequence is TGTGCCTGGATCGGGAGTGGGTACACTGAAGCTTTCTTT. It translates to CAWIGSGYTEAFF.